The clone carrying this T cell receptor (beta chain) was counted a single time. Its specificity is not known. Only in-frame clones appear in the TCRdb table, and some are missing; sequencing was by immunoSEQ multiplex PCR. The sample records about 97,000 clones, approximately 90% being singletons. This entry comes from a study of graft-versus-host responses after intestinal transplantation. As for the study in general: Recipients obtained multivisceral, liver-intestinal, or isolated intestinal transplants. Notes on the study in general: Some patients had graft-donor T cell macrochimerism. In their allografts, the ratios of graft-versus-host to host-versus-graft T cell clones were high.

Germline V gene data show CDR1 as SEHNR and CDR2 as FQNEAQ (reference sequence). V shed 6 bases and J 7 bases; nucleotides not matched to a gene: 3. The CDR3 is 12 amino acids. The rearrangement links TRBV7-9 to TRBJ1-5; TRBD1 matches 7 bases. The origin of this receptor is a human patient who received an intestinal transplant, so some T cells may come from the graft donor. Specimen: PBMCs, collected about 450 days after intestinal transplant. The CDR3 spells CASRTGDQPQHF. The CDR3 DNA is TGTGCCAGCAGAACAGGGGACCAGCCCCAGCATTTT. Full variable domain (missing parts from reference TRBV7-9 and TRBJ1-5): DTGVSQNPRHKITKRGQNVTFRCDPISEHNRLYWYRQTLGQGPEFLTYFQNEAQLEKSRLLSDRFSAERPKGSFSTLEIQRTEQGDSAMYLCASRTGDQPQHFGDGTRLSIL.